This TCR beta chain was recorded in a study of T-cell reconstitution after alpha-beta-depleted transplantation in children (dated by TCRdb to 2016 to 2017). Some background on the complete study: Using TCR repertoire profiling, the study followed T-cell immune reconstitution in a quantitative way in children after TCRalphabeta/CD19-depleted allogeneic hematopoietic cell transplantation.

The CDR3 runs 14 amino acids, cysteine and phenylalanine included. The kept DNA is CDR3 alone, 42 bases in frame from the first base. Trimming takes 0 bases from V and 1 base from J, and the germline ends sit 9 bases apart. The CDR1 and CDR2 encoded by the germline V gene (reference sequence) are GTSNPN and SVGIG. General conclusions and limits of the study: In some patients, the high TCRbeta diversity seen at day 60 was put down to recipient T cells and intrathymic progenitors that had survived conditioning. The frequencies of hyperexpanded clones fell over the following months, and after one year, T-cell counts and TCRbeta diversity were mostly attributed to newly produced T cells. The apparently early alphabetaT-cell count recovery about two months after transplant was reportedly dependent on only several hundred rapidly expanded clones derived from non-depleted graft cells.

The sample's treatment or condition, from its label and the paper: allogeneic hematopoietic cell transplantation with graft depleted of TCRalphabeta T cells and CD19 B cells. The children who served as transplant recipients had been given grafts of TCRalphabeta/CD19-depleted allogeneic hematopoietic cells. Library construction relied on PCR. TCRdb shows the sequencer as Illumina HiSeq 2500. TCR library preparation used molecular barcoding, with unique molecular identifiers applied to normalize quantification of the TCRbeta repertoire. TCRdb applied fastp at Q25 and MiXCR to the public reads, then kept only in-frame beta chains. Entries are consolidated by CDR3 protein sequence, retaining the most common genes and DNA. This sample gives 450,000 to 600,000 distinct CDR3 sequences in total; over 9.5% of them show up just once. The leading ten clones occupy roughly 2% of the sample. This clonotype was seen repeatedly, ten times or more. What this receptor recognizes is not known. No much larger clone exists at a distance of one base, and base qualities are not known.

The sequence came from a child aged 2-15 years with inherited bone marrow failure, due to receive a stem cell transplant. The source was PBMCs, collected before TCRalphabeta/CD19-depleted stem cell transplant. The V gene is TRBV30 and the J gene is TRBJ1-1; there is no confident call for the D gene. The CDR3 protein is CAWSVFPRNTEAFF. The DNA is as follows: TGTGCCTGGAGTGTATTCCCACGGAACACTGAAGCTTTCTTT.